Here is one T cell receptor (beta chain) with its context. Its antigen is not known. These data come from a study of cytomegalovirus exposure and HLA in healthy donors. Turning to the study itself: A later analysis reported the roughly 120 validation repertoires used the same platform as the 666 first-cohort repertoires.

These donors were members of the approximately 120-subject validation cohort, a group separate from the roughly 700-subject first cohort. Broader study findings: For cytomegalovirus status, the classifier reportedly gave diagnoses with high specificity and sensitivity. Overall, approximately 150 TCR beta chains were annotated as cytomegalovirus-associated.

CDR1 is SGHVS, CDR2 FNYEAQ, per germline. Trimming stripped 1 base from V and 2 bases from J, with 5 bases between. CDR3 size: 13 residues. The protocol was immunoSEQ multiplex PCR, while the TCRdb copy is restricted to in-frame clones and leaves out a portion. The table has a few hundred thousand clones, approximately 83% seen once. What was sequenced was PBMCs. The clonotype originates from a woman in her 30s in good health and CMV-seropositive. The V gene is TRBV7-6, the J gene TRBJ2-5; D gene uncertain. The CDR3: CASSLEPQETQYF. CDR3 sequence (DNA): TGTGCCAGCAGCTTAGAGCCACAAGAGACCCAGTACTTC. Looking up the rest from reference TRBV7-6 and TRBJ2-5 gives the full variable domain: GAGVSQSPRYKVTKRGQDVALRCDPISGHVSLYWYRQALGQGPEFLTYFNYEAQQDKSGLPNDRFSAERPEGSISTLTIQRTEQRDSAMYRCASSLEPQETQYFGPGTRLLVL.